The 18 T cell receptor beta chains in this list originate from one sample, sequenced in a study of T cell responses to AZD1222 COVID-19 vaccine. Repertoires were generated with immunoSEQ multiplex PCR, while TCRdb's copy carries only in-frame clones and drops some. The sample has roughly 150,000 clones; approximately 90% are singletons. The sequencing here drew on peripheral blood, taken on day 0 of AZD1222 vaccination. These receptors were taken from an adult in good health.

The chain has TRBV4-3 and TRBJ2-2; D is ambiguous. CDR1 LGHNA and CDR2 YSLEER come from the germline V gene. The CDR3 has 16 residues. Trimming shortened V by 1 base and J by 0 bases, and 9 bases separated the two germline ends. The CDR3 DNA is TGCGCCAGCAGCCAAGCAGTCAGTGCGAACACCGGGGAGCTGTTTTTT. It codes for CASSQAVSANTGELFF.

The CDR3 DNA follows: TGCAGTGCTAGTTTGGGGACAGGGTGGGCCAAAAACATTCAGTACTTC. The encoded protein is CSASLGTGWAKNIQYF. The V and J genes are TRBV20-1 and TRBJ2-4; 9 bases are a match to TRBD1. Germline assignment: CDR1 DFQATT and CDR2 SNEGSKA (reference sequence). The CDR3 extends over 16 amino acids. Trimming at V came to 3 bases and at J to 1 base, leaving 7 bases not matched to a gene.

In its sample, this clone was seen once. The V call is TRBV30, the J call TRBJ1-2, with D tentatively TRBD1 (6 bases). Germline lookup yields CDR1 GTSNPN and CDR2 SVGIG (reference sequence). V gave up 3 bases and J gave up 5 bases, with 13 bases separating them. There are 13 residues in the CDR3. DNA of the CDR3: TGTGCCTGGAGACAGGGCGATGTTTATGGCTACACCTTC. It codes for CAWRQGDVYGYTF.

The V call is TRBV29-1, the J call TRBJ2-1; 12 positions match TRBD2. Trimming cost V 5 bases and J 8 bases; bases outside gene matches: 7. This CDR3 region has 14 residues. Germline loops: CDR1 SQVTM, CDR2 ANQGSEA. The CDR3 DNA reads as TGCAGCGTTCATCTAGCGGGAGGGCCCGATGAGCAGTTCTTC. It is translated as CSVHLAGGPDEQFF.

This clone has just one count. V is TRBV28 and J is TRBJ1-3; 7 bases fit TRBD1. Germline CDR1 is MDHEN and CDR2 is SYDVKM. CDR3 length: 17 amino acids. J lost 1 base, V lost 1 base, and 7 bases had no gene match. The CDR3 region is CASSLLATGQSGNTIYF. CDR3 nucleotide sequence: TGTGCCAGCAGTTTATTAGCCACGGGACAGTCTGGAAACACCATATATTTT.

For the CDR3, the DNA is TGTGCCAGCAGCGTACAGGGTCCCTCTGGAAACACCATATATTTT. Its protein is CASSVQGPSGNTIYF. The chain carries TRBV2 and TRBJ1-3; D is perhaps TRBD1 (6 bases). This CDR3 is 15 amino acids long. Germline values: CDR1 SNHLY, CDR2 FYNNEI. Trimming removed 6 bases from V and 0 bases from J, with 12 bases in between.

The chain carries TRBV3-1 (or the pseudogene TRBV3-2) and TRBJ2-7; no clear D gene. This CDR3 region has 17 residues. CDR1 and CDR2 (germline): LGHDT, YNNKEL (reference sequence). Trimming shortened V by 2 bases and J by 1 base, and 18 bases separated the two germline ends. In DNA, the CDR3 is TGTGCCAGCAGCCAACCCATATTATACTCCCATTCCTACGAGCAGTACTTC. This sequence encodes CASSQPILYSHSYEQYF.

The chain is built from TRBV28 and TRBJ1-6; D call uncertain. Germline V gene lookup returns CDR1 MDHEN and CDR2 SYDVKM. The ends were cut back, 3 bases at V and 10 bases at J, with 7 bases in the middle. The CDR3 has 12 amino acids. The CDR3 is CASSFTFSPLHF. DNA for the CDR3: TGTGCCAGCAGTTTCACCTTCTCACCCCTCCACTTT. Combining the CDR3 with reference TRBV28 and TRBJ1-6 gives the whole variable domain DVKVTQSSRYLVKRTGEKVFLECVQDMDHENMFWYRQDPGLGLRLIYFSYDVKMKEKGDIPEGYSVSREKKERFSLILESASTNQTSMYLCASSFTFSPLHFGNGTRLTVT.

The chain carries TRBV20-1 and TRBJ1-2; TRBD1 might be the D (6 bases). V gave up 6 bases and J gave up 5 bases, with 10 bases separating them. This CDR3 has 11 amino acids. CDR1 and CDR2 (germline): DFQATT, SNEGSKA (reference sequence). The chain's CDR3 is CSAIQGYGYTF. CDR3 DNA: TGCAGTGCCATCCAGGGGTATGGCTACACCTTC.

This clone was detected once. The chain is built from TRBV4-3 and TRBJ2-3; 8 positions agree with TRBD2. The CDR3 spans 17 residues. Germline CDR1 and CDR2: LGHNA and YSLEER. V trimming: 3 bases; J trimming: 4 bases; junction bases outside the gene matches: 12. The CDR3 DNA reads TGCGCCAGCAGCCAGATCCAAGCGGGAGTCAGTGCAGATACGCAGTATTTT. It translates to CASSQIQAGVSADTQYF.

The V call is TRBV9, the J call TRBJ2-1, with 11 positions matching TRBD2. This CDR3 spans 16 amino acids. The germline V gene has CDR1 SGDLS and CDR2 YYNGEE. J gave up 6 bases and V 3 bases, and 8 bases lay outside the gene matches. The CDR3 nucleotides are TGTGCCAGCAGCGCAGGTCTAGCGGGAGGTAGCAATGAGCAGTTCTTC. Protein: CASSAGLAGGSNEQFF.

The chain uses TRBV10-3 and TRBJ1-3, with D hard to call. CDR1 is ENHRY and CDR2 is SYGVKD in the germline V gene. The CDR3 consists of 16 residues. V was pared by 6 bases and J by 1 base, with 16 bases between. The CDR3, as DNA: TGTGCCATCAGCCGAGAGGGCGGCCGGTCTGGAAACACCATATATTTT. Its translation is CAISREGGRSGNTIYF.

The chain recombines TRBV10-3 with TRBJ2-7; TRBD1 might be the D (5 bases). Germline CDR1 and CDR2: ENHRY and SYGVKD. V lost 0 bases, J lost 3 bases, and 9 bases lay in between. The CDR3 spans 14 residues. The CDR3 protein is CAISESAQGYEQYF. In nucleotides, the CDR3 is TGTGCCATCAGTGAGTCCGCCCAGGGCTACGAGCAGTACTTC.

This clone was recorded only once. The gene calls are TRBV3-1 (or the pseudogene TRBV3-2) and TRBJ1-2, with D possibly being TRBD1 (5 bases). V lost 3 bases, J lost 4 bases, and 18 bases lay in between. CDR1 is LGHDT, CDR2 YNNKEL, per germline (reference sequence). CDR3 size: 16 residues. CDR3 amino acids: CASSQAQPEGSYGYTF. Here the CDR3 DNA reads TGTGCCAGCAGCCAGGCTCAGCCCGAGGGGTCCTATGGCTACACCTTC.

The rearrangement joins TRBV11-1 to TRBJ1-1; 9 nucleotides agree with TRBD1. This CDR3 is built from 15 residues. The J segment lost 2 bases and the V segment lost 6 bases, leaving 7 bases of the junction unmatched. The germline gives CDR1 SGHAT, CDR2 FQDESV (reference sequence). The CDR3 loop reads CASRQYRGRNTEAFF. In nucleotides, the CDR3 is TGTGCCAGCAGACAATACAGGGGGCGAAACACTGAAGCTTTCTTT.

V is TRBV27 and J is TRBJ1-2, with a tentative D call TRBD1 (6 bases). The CDR3 has 11 residues. The germline gives CDR1 MNHEY, CDR2 SMNVEV (reference sequence). The germline V and J ends were trimmed by 4 bases and 8 bases, with 8 bases remaining between them. CDR3 region: CASSSGEGYTF. The DNA of the CDR3 is TGTGCCAGCAGTTCAGGGGAGGGCTACACCTTC.

The genes are TRBV7-9 and TRBJ1-5; TRBD1 matches 8 bases. Germline V CDR1 and CDR2: SEHNR, FQNEAQ (reference sequence). The CDR3 has 17 residues. The V and J ends lost 3 bases and 4 bases, in that order; junction bases with no gene match: 11. The CDR3 DNA reads TGTGCCAGCAGCTTTATTTCGAAACAGGGGGTTAATCAGCCCCAGCATTTT. It translates to CASSFISKQGVNQPQHF.

This clone was picked up many times. The V call is TRBV10-3, the J call TRBJ2-2; 10 bases fit TRBD2. Looked up from germline, CDR1 is ENHRY and CDR2 is SYGVKD. Trimming removed 5 bases from V and 2 bases from J; junction bases left unmatched: 2. The CDR3 consists of 15 residues. The CDR3: CAISRTSGNTGELFF. CDR3 in DNA: TGTGCCATCAGTAGGACTAGCGGAAACACCGGGGAGCTGTTTTTT.